The sequence of this T cell receptor (beta chain) was determined in a study of blood T cell repertoires in COVID-19. The overall study: The analysed material was cDNA or gDNA that came from T cells, B-cell-depleted T cells, or PBMCs.

V trimming: 0 bases; J trimming: 3 bases; junction bases outside the gene matches: 8. The CDR3 extends over 17 amino acids. CDR1 is SGDLS and CDR2 is YYNGEE in the germline V gene. Measured with immunoSEQ multiplex PCR; TCRdb has only the in-frame clones, and not every one. The table has 150,000 to 250,000 clones, 80% to 85% seen once; the top ten hold over 6.5%. The study recruited people aged about 18 to 95 years across 20 to 30 US areas. Cohorts were assigned according to the clinical history that participants reported. This rearrangement joins TRBV9 to TRBJ2-5; 10 nucleotides align to TRBD2. The sequenced sample consisted of PBMCs or T cells enriched from blood (not recorded which). The sequence was obtained from a middle-aged man who had recovered from COVID-19. CDR3 amino acids: CASSVAAGGPPEETQYF. The CDR3 bases are TGTGCCAGCAGCGTAGCAGCGGGGGGGCCCCCGGAAGAGACCCAGTACTTC.